The T cell receptor beta chain under discussion was sequenced for a study of identical twins (TCRdb year 2016). As for the study more broadly: TCR alpha and beta repertoires from monozygotic twins, unrelated adults of various ages and cord blood were deep-sequenced to test whether fetal clonotypes persist. To rule out contamination, the twin experiments were replicated at different times with different library preparation protocols. What the research found in general, with its limitations: In monozygotic twins, out-of-frame TCR alpha sharing was systematically underestimated by recombination models, although the models agreed with sharing between unrelated individuals. Compared with coincidental sharing between unrelated individuals, out-of-frame TCR alpha sequences shared between twins showed an excess of sequences with low generation probability. Because the same donors could not be followed over many years, the conclusions relied on cross-sectional statistical analysis. Abundant cord blood beta clonotypes had fewer insertions, young adult naive repertoires showed a similar but weaker trend, and memory repertoires showed no such trend. The excess sharing between twins in beta out-of-frame sequences was weaker because fewer shared sequences reduced the signal-to-noise ratio. Zero-insertion analyses could be partly confounded by invariant T cells such as MAIT and iNKT, although diverse VJ usage argued against such confounding for most clonotypes.

Every donor was a healthy Caucasian. The twin cohort comprised three pairs of female monozygotic twins, all aged roughly 18 to 30 years. Peripheral blood mononuclear cells were used as the source from which RNA for TCR libraries was isolated. Libraries were built with 5' RACE. TCRdb lists the instrument as Illumina HiSeq 2000. Template switching introduced a universal primer binding site; the final cDNA contained a unique molecular identifier, enabling accurate counting of TCR cDNA molecules. First-strand cDNA for TCR alpha and beta chains was synthesized from specific primers in the conserved constant-segment region. To control for contamination, every cDNA library was double barcoded, receiving both a SMART-Mk sample barcode and Illumina barcodes. TruSeq adapter sequences and Illumina sample barcodes were added in two successive PCR steps. The TCR alpha and beta cDNA libraries were sequenced on the Illumina HiSeq platform using custom primers. The paper's processing steps were these. MiGEC was used to process raw reads and extract unique molecular identifiers, and MiXCR was used to find CDR3 positions. Recombination models were inferred per individual with the repgenHMM and IGoR tools using an EM algorithm. Shared clonotype analysis was performed with the tcR package in R, normalizing sharing by the product of cloneset sizes. To study raw recombination without the effects of thymic and clonal selection, out-of-frame nonproductive sequences were analyzed. TCRdb reworked the public reads: Q25 trimming with fastp, MiXCR clone assembly, productive beta chains retained. Duplicate CDR3 protein sequences are folded into a single record with the most common DNA and genes. The authors' filters were not applied to this entry. For this sample the table gives some 590,000 distinct CDR3 sequences, of which approximately 9.6% were detected only once. The top ten clonotypes cover 2.5% to 3.5% of the sample.

Comments on this clonotype: It lacks a known antigen. No base qualities exist here, and no much larger clone lies one base off it.

These same data were also listed under a study on yellow fever vaccine responses in identical twins. As the second publication notes: According to the authors, the vaccine-induced T cell response in identical twins seemed to be partly convergent and partly specific to each individual. In identical twins, the study followed T cell clones that responded to the vaccine with precision.

The sequencing input was PBMCs. The receptor comes from a young woman in good health.

The base sequence is TGTGCCAGCAGCTTACAGAGACAGGTGAATTCACCCCTCCACTTT. Translation gives CASSLQRQVNSPLHF. The chain was built from TRBV7-2 and TRBJ1-6, with a weak D call of TRBD1 (6 bases match). The CDR3, cysteine through phenylalanine, is 15 amino acids long. Only the CDR3 portion is preserved as DNA: 45 bases, with reading frame beginning at the first base. CDR1 SGHTA and CDR2 FQGNSA are derived from the germline V gene. Trimming at the junction amounts to 2 bases on V and 7 bases on J, and the germline ends lie 12 bases apart. The entire variable domain, with the stretches around the CDR3 drawn from the reference TRBV7-2 and TRBJ1-6 proteins, is GAGVSQSPSNKVTEKGKDVELRCDPISGHTALYWYRQSLGQGLEFLIYFQGNSAPDKSGLPSDRFSAERTGGSVSTLTIQRTQQEDSAVYLCASSLQRQVNSPLHFGNGTRLTVT.